The rows below give T cell receptor beta chains drawn from one sample of a study of T cell responses to AZD1222 COVID-19 vaccine. Libraries were prepared by immunoSEQ multiplex PCR; TCRdb keeps only in-frame clonotypes and omits some of them. The table shows around 130,000 clones, with more than 85% occurring only once. Source: peripheral blood, taken 28 days after the second AZD1222 dose. The receptors stem from an adult who received the AZD1222 COVID-19 vaccine. Both conserved end residues are part of each CDR3. D genes are given only for firm matches. Part of the rows lack a size; the others show once, few, many or a class for expanded clones.

>TRBV2|TRBJ1-4|.|.
TGTGCCAGCAGCGAGAGACAGGCCCAGGGGAAACTGTTTTTT
CASSERQAQGKLFF
>TRBV10-3|TRBJ1-4|.|once
TGTGCCATCAGTGACAGGGGAAACGAAAAACTGTTTTTT
CAISDRGNEKLFF
>TRBV30|TRBJ1-1|.|once
TGTGCCTGGAGTGTCAATGGGGAAGAAGCTTTCTTT
CAWSVNGEEAFF
>TRBV5-5|TRBJ1-1|.|.
TGTGCCAGCAGCAACAGGGAGGACACTGAAGCTTTCTTT
CASSNREDTEAFF
>TRBV5-1|TRBJ2-1|.|.
TGCGCCAGCAGCCCGGACCCAACGAGGGGCAATGAGCAGTTCTTC
CASSPDPTRGNEQFF
>TRBV7-9|TRBJ1-2|.|.
TGTGCCAGCAGCCCTAATTCTAACTATGGCTACACCTTC
CASSPNSNYGYTF
>TRBV6-2/TRBV6-3|TRBJ1-2|.|.
TGTGCCAGCAGTTCCGGGGGAACTAACTATGGCTACACCTTC
CASSSGGTNYGYTF
>TRBV6-5|TRBJ1-1|.|.
TGTGCCAGCAATAAATACGGAGGCGGAAACACTGAAGCTTTCTTT
CASNKYGGGNTEAFF
>TRBV19|TRBJ1-6|.|.
TGTGCCAGTAGTCCGAGTTGGGATTTTGATTCACCCCTCCACTTT
CASSPSWDFDSPLHF
>TRBV11-2|TRBJ1-1|TRBD1|.
TGTGCCAGCAGCTTAGGATCTGGGACAGGGAAAGCTTTCTTT
CASSLGSGTGKAFF
>TRBV3-1/TRBV3-2|TRBJ1-1|.|.
TGTGCCAGCAGCCCTACCTGGGGAGACACTGAAGCTTTCTTT
CASSPTWGDTEAFF
>TRBV28|TRBJ2-3|TRBD1|.
TGTGCCAGCAGTTCGGGACAGGCGGATACGCAGTATTTT
CASSSGQADTQYF
>TRBV19|TRBJ1-1|.|.
TGTGCCAGTCGGCCCAGAAGCAGGGACACTGAAGCTTTCTTT
CASRPRSRDTEAFF
>TRBV4-3|TRBJ1-5|.|.
TGCGCCAGCAGCCAAGATAGGGATCAGCCCCAGCATTTT
CASSQDRDQPQHF
>TRBV4-3|TRBJ1-1|.|.
TGCGCCAGCAGCCAAGATTGGGGGACTGAAGCTTTCTTT
CASSQDWGTEAFF
>TRBV11-2|TRBJ2-7|TRBD2|.
TGTGCCAGCAGCTTAGAAGATAGACTAGCTTACGAGCAGTACTTC
CASSLEDRLAYEQYF
>TRBV5-1|TRBJ2-2|.|once
TGCGCCAGCAGCTTGGGGCGCGACGCGAACACCGGGGAGCTGTTTTTT
CASSLGRDANTGELFF
>TRBV3-1/TRBV3-2|TRBJ1-2|TRBD1|.
TGTGCCAGCAGCCAAGACCTTTCGGGACAGGGCCATGGCTACACCTTC
CASSQDLSGQGHGYTF
>TRBV7-9|TRBJ1-4|.|.
TGTGCCAGCAGCTGGGCAGATAACGAAAAACTGTTTTTT
CASSWADNEKLFF
>TRBV5-4|TRBJ2-2|TRBD1|.
TGTGCCAGCAGCTATAACAGGGGGGCGAACACCGGGGAGCTGTTTTTT
CASSYNRGANTGELFF
>TRBV18|TRBJ2-1|.|once
TGTGCCAGCTCACCGACGACGGGTGACCTGAGCAATGAGCAGTTCTTC
CASSPTTGDLSNEQFF